These 7 T cell receptor beta chains were sequenced from one sample in a study of chemoradiotherapy in HPV16-positive cancers. Sequencing was performed with immunoSEQ multiplex PCR; in TCRdb, only in-frame clones are kept and a portion is missing. The sample yields around 53,000 clones, under 95% seen once. The starting material was blood, obtained from a patient who underwent chemoradiotherapy. The source of these receptors is a human donor with HPV-associated anogenital cancer.

The chain carries TRBV29-1 and TRBJ2-2; D is undetermined. The CDR3 is 17 residues long. The V gene's germline CDR1 is SQVTM and CDR2 ANQGSEA. V dropped 3 bases and J dropped 5 bases, with 22 bases sitting between them. The DNA of the CDR3 is TGCAGCGTTGACCCCCCGAAGAGAGGAAAGAGAACCGGGGAGCTGTTTTTT. Encoded protein: CSVDPPKRGKRTGELFF.

The chain carries TRBV11-2 and TRBJ2-1; D remains unclear. V was clipped by 5 bases and J by 7 bases, with 9 bases between them. This CDR3 is built from 12 residues. Germline CDR1 reads SGHAT; CDR2 reads FQNNGV. The CDR3 DNA is TGTGCCAGCAGCACCCTAAGGAATGAGCAGTTCTTC. Translating it yields CASSTLRNEQFF.

The V and J genes are TRBV27 and TRBJ2-3, with 14 bases that match TRBD2. This CDR3 region has 20 residues. Losses at the gene ends were 5 bases for V and 1 base for J; bases not matched to a gene: 14. CDR1 and CDR2 (germline): MNHEY, SMNVEV (reference sequence). The CDR3 region has the DNA TGTGCCAGCAGTCTCCGACCTCCGGGACTAGCGGGAGTCGGCACAGATACGCAGTATTTT. Translating gives CASSLRPPGLAGVGTDTQYF.

The gene calls are TRBV2 and TRBJ1-4; D uncertain. The germline CDR1 and CDR2 sequences are SNHLY and FYNNEI. V was trimmed by 3 bases and J by 3 bases, leaving 5 bases between them. This CDR3 is built from 13 residues. This CDR3 is CASSETANEKLFF. The CDR3 nucleotides read TGTGCCAGCAGTGAGACGGCTAATGAAAAACTGTTTTTT.

The chain employs TRBV12-1 and TRBJ2-2; TRBD2 is taken as the D call from the table, unchecked against the DNA. TRBV12-1 is a known pseudogene. CDR3 length: 15 amino acids. CDR3 protein: CASSFGSAKGGELFF. In nucleotides, the CDR3 is TGTGCCAGCAGCTTTGGTAGCGCCAAAGGTGGGGAGCTGTTTTTT.

The gene calls are TRBV5-4 and TRBJ2-7, with TRBD1 matching 10 bases. Trimming at V came to 3 bases and at J to 5 bases, leaving 2 bases not matched to a gene. There are 13 residues in the CDR3. Per the germline V gene, CDR1 is SGHNT and CDR2 is YYREEE (reference sequence). CDR3 in amino acids: CASSWGQGNEQYF. The CDR3 nucleotides read TGTGCCAGCAGCTGGGGACAGGGGAACGAGCAGTACTTC.

The chain joins TRBV27 to TRBJ2-5; D remains unclear. CDR1 is MNHEY and CDR2 is SMNVEV in the germline V gene (reference sequence). V dropped 3 bases and J dropped 4 bases, with 6 bases sitting between them. This CDR3 region has 12 residues. CDR3 DNA sequence: TGTGCCAGCAGTTTTGCCGGAGAGACCCAGTACTTC. This encodes CASSFAGETQYF.